This T cell receptor (beta chain) was observed in a study of T cell changes during pregnancy in multiple sclerosis (dated by TCRdb to between 2018 and 2021). Describing the broader study: The study looked at changes in the T cell repertoire across pregnancy in women with multiple sclerosis.

The library was built by means of the immunoSEQ multiplex PCR assay. As stored in TCRdb, this immuneACCESS dataset retains in-frame rearrangements with V and J assigned. A fraction of the clones does not appear; measured against another copy, unresolved V genes explain less than half of the discrepancy, and the remainder lacks a known reason. In this sample the table shows 35,000 to 55,000 clones, roughly 90% of which occur a single time. 0.45% to 0.6% of the sample comes from the top ten. From V the trimming removes 5 bases and from J it removes 4 bases, while the gene matches leave 10 bases of the junction unaccounted for. Reading the germline V gene (reference sequence) gives CDR1 LNHDA and CDR2 SQIVND. From cysteine to phenylalanine, the CDR3 is 16 amino acids long. Solely the CDR3 DNA is kept, with 48 bases framed from the first base. As regards this clone: It lacks a known antigen. It has no much larger one-base neighbor in the sample; base qualities were not kept.

The chain joins TRBV19 to TRBJ1-5, and 8 junctional nucleotides match TRBD1. The sequence derives from a female donor with multiple sclerosis, enrolled in a pregnancy study. The sequenced sample was CD4+ T cells from peripheral blood mononuclear cells, obtained in the third trimester of pregnancy. CDR3 region: CASSPGQGYSNQPQHF. The DNA is as follows: TGTGCCAGTAGTCCAGGACAGGGCTATAGTAATCAGCCCCAGCATTTT.